This T cell receptor (beta chain) was found in a study of OX40 agonist ivuxolimab in advanced cancers. Some clones are missing from TCRdb's copy, which holds only in-frame ones; the method was immunoSEQ multiplex PCR. The sample lists 25,000 to 30,000 clones; roughly nine tenths were seen once. V was clipped by 3 bases and J by 2 bases; unmatched bases: 7. The CDR3 consists of 16 residues. CDR1 and CDR2 (germline): SGHVS, FQNEAQ. The sample consisted of CD4+ or CD8+ T cells sorted from blood, taken in a trial of the OX40 agonist ivuxolimab. The V call is TRBV7-8, the J call TRBJ2-7; TRBD2 matches 10 bases. This receptor was taken from an adult with an advanced solid tumor such as melanoma, head and neck, liver or kidney cancer. The CDR3 DNA sequence: TGTGCCAGCAGCTTCCGACTAGCGGGCGTCGCCTACGAGCAGTACTTC. Protein: CASSFRLAGVAYEQYF.